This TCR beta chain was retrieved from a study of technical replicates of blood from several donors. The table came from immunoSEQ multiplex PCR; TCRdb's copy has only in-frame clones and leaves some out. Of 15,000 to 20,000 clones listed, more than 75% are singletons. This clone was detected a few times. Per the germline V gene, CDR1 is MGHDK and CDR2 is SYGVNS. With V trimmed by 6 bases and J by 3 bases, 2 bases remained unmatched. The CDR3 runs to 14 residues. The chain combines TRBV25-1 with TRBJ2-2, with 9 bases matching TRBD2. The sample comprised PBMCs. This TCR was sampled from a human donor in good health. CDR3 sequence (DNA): TGTGCCAGCAGGCGACTAGCGGACACCGGGGAGCTGTTTTTT. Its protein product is CASRRLADTGELFF.